Listed below are T cell receptor beta chains from one sample, sequenced in a study of T cell responses to AZD1222 COVID-19 vaccine. The repertoire was sequenced with immunoSEQ multiplex PCR; TCRdb's copy has only in-frame clones and lacks some. The table lists under 70,000 clones, 80% to 90% of them singletons, with over 20% in the top ten. The sample was peripheral blood, taken on day 0 of AZD1222 vaccination. Every receptor here comes from an adult in good health. Each CDR3 is given with its conserved first and last residue. A D gene is named only where the DNA matches it firmly. Not all rows give a size; the values are once, few, many and, for expanded clones, a class.

V: TRBV18
D: .
J: TRBJ1-1
size: .
CDR3: CAATPRTANTEAFF
DNA: TGTGCCGCGACTCCTAGGACGGCGAACACTGAAGCTTTCTTT

V: TRBV6-5
D: .
J: TRBJ2-2
size: .
CDR3: CASSRVARTGELFF
DNA: TGTGCCAGCAGTCGAGTAGCGCGTACCGGGGAGCTGTTTTTT

V: TRBV27
D: .
J: TRBJ1-4
size: .
CDR3: CASSFRGGEKLFF
DNA: TGTGCCAGCAGTTTTAGGGGTGGGGAAAAACTGTTTTTT

V: TRBV7-6
D: TRBD1
J: TRBJ2-2
size: .
CDR3: CASSSTTATGTGELFF
DNA: TGTGCCAGCAGCTCGACGACCGCGACAGGGACCGGGGAGCTGTTTTTT

V: TRBV19
D: .
J: TRBJ1-1
size: .
CDR3: CASSIRATTEAFF
DNA: TGTGCCAGTAGTATAAGGGCAACCACTGAAGCTTTCTTT

V: TRBV10-1
D: .
J: TRBJ2-6
size: .
CDR3: CASSGGSGSGANVLTF
DNA: TGCGCCAGCAGTGGGGGGTCAGGGTCCGGGGCCAACGTCCTGACTTTC

V: TRBV9
D: .
J: TRBJ2-2
size: .
CDR3: CASSVASGELFF
DNA: TGTGCCAGCAGCGTAGCTTCCGGGGAGCTGTTTTTT

V: TRBV5-6
D: .
J: TRBJ1-2
size: .
CDR3: CASSPFGGIYGYTF
DNA: TGTGCCAGCAGCCCCTTCGGCGGGATCTATGGCTACACCTTC

V: TRBV2
D: TRBD1
J: TRBJ1-4
size: .
CDR3: CATCPGGQPNEKLFF
DNA: TGTGCCACTTGCCCCGGGGGACAGCCGAATGAAAAACTGTTTTTT

V: TRBV11-2
D: .
J: TRBJ2-7
size: .
CDR3: CASSLDLREQYF
DNA: TGTGCCAGCAGCTTAGATCTGAGAGAGCAGTACTTC

V: TRBV5-1
D: TRBD2
J: TRBJ2-1
size: .
CDR3: CASTSGAGANNEQFF
DNA: TGCGCCAGCACCTCGGGAGCGGGGGCAAACAATGAGCAGTTCTTC

V: TRBV7-2
D: .
J: TRBJ1-5
size: .
CDR3: CASSLALVGAGWTQPQHF
DNA: TGTGCCAGCAGCTTAGCGTTGGTAGGGGCAGGGTGGACTCAGCCCCAGCATTTT

V: TRBV6-5
D: TRBD1
J: TRBJ2-7
size: .
CDR3: CATLRTGTYEQYF
DNA: TGTGCCACCCTCCGGACAGGTACCTACGAGCAGTACTTC

V: TRBV30
D: .
J: TRBJ2-1
size: once
CDR3: CAWSAGFNNNEQFF
DNA: TGTGCCTGGTCCGCGGGGTTCAACAACAATGAGCAGTTCTTC

V: TRBV5-4
D: TRBD1
J: TRBJ2-3
size: .
CDR3: CASSAGGPDTQYF
DNA: TGTGCCAGCAGTGCAGGGGGCCCAGATACGCAGTATTTT

V: TRBV19
D: .
J: TRBJ1-2
size: few
CDR3: CASSIAHDSYYGYTF
DNA: TGTGCCAGTAGTATAGCCCACGACAGCTACTATGGCTACACCTTC

V: TRBV12-1
D: .
J: TRBJ2-1
size: .
CDR3: CASSSAQGDFLHNEQFF
DNA: TGTGCCAGCAGCTCGGCACAGGGGGATTTCCTCCACAATGAGCAGTTCTTC

V: TRBV18
D: .
J: TRBJ1-1
size: .
CDR3: CASSSTELNTEAFF
DNA: TGTGCCAGCTCATCGACAGAGTTGAACACTGAAGCTTTCTTT

V: TRBV18
D: .
J: TRBJ1-5
size: .
CDR3: CASSPLGDQPQHF
DNA: TGTGCCAGCTCACCACTGGGCGATCAGCCCCAGCATTTT

V: TRBV20-1
D: .
J: TRBJ1-4
size: .
CDR3: CSAERAEKLFF
DNA: TGCAGTGCAGAAAGGGCTGAAAAACTGTTTTTT

V: TRBV6-5
D: TRBD1
J: TRBJ1-2
size: .
CDR3: CASSRGDSPGYTF
DNA: TGTGCCAGCAGCCGGGGGGACAGCCCTGGCTACACCTTC

V: TRBV4-1
D: .
J: TRBJ1-5
size: .
CDR3: CASSQLDRNNQPQHF
DNA: TGCGCCAGCAGCCAATTAGACCGGAACAATCAGCCCCAGCATTTT

V: TRBV29-1
D: .
J: TRBJ1-1
size: once
CDR3: CSVDRGLLNTEAFF
DNA: TGCAGCGTTGACCGAGGGCTGCTGAACACTGAAGCTTTCTTT

V: TRBV6-1
D: .
J: TRBJ1-5
size: .
CDR3: CASSAIFRVGSNQPQHF
DNA: TGTGCCAGCAGTGCCATTTTCAGGGTGGGGAGCAATCAGCCCCAGCATTTT

V: TRBV19
D: .
J: TRBJ1-3
size: once
CDR3: CATSQGSGNTIYF
DNA: TGTGCCACATCACAGGGCTCTGGAAACACCATATATTTT

V: TRBV18
D: TRBD1
J: TRBJ1-2
size: .
CDR3: CASSPTGQGNGYGYTF
DNA: TGTGCCAGCTCACCGACGGGACAGGGGAATGGTTATGGCTACACCTTC

V: TRBV9
D: .
J: TRBJ1-1
size: .
CDR3: CASSTHAGTEAFF
DNA: TGTGCCAGCAGCACACATGCGGGCACTGAAGCTTTCTTT

V: TRBV7-3
D: .
J: TRBJ2-3
size: .
CDR3: CASSLSRAADTQYF
DNA: TGTGCCAGCAGCTTAAGCAGGGCGGCAGATACGCAGTATTTT

V: TRBV30
D: TRBD1
J: TRBJ1-1
size: .
CDR3: CAWLSAGGDSRTNTEAFF
DNA: TGTGCCTGGCTCTCCGCCGGCGGGGACAGTCGAACGAACACTGAAGCTTTCTTT

V: TRBV19
D: .
J: TRBJ1-2
size: .
CDR3: CASSIDQVGGGYTF
DNA: TGTGCCAGTAGTATAGATCAGGTAGGGGGTGGCTACACCTTC

V: TRBV7-6
D: .
J: TRBJ1-4
size: once
CDR3: CASSPNRASNEKLFF
DNA: TGTGCCAGCAGCCCCAACCGGGCCTCTAATGAAAAACTGTTTTTT

V: TRBV12-3/TRBV12-4
D: .
J: TRBJ1-4
size: .
CDR3: CASSLDEKLFF
DNA: TGTGCCAGCAGTTTAGATGAAAAACTGTTTTTT

V: TRBV9
D: TRBD1
J: TRBJ2-7
size: once
CDR3: CASSRGQDRSEQYF
DNA: TGTGCCAGCAGCAGGGGACAGGACAGGTCCGAGCAGTACTTC

V: TRBV7-9
D: TRBD1
J: TRBJ1-4
size: .
CDR3: CASSLGTGNEKLFF
DNA: TGTGCCAGCAGCTTAGGGACAGGGAATGAAAAACTGTTTTTT

V: TRBV7-8
D: TRBD1
J: TRBJ1-1
size: .
CDR3: CASSLDGTGTEAFF
DNA: TGTGCCAGCAGCTTAGATGGGACAGGGACTGAAGCTTTCTTT

V: TRBV7-2
D: .
J: TRBJ1-5
size: .
CDR3: CASSLEGYQPQHF
DNA: TGTGCCAGCAGCTTAGAGGGGTATCAGCCCCAGCATTTT

V: TRBV12-3/TRBV12-4
D: .
J: TRBJ1-5
size: .
CDR3: CASSFRENQPQHF
DNA: TGTGCCAGCAGTTTCAGGGAAAATCAGCCCCAGCATTTT

V: TRBV25-1
D: .
J: TRBJ1-6
size: .
CDR3: CASTRGMENSPLHF
DNA: TGTGCCAGCACGAGGGGGATGGAGAATTCACCCCTCCACTTT

V: TRBV4-3
D: .
J: TRBJ2-7
size: .
CDR3: CASSLARGSYEQYF
DNA: TGCGCCAGCAGCCTCGCGCGGGGCTCCTACGAGCAGTACTTC

V: TRBV4-2
D: TRBD2
J: TRBJ2-7
size: .
CDR3: CASSQEASGGHYEQYF
DNA: TGTGCCAGCAGCCAAGAGGCTAGCGGGGGGCACTACGAGCAGTACTTC

V: TRBV9
D: .
J: TRBJ1-2
size: .
CDR3: CASSLRTDPNYGYTF
DNA: TGTGCCAGCAGCTTACGGACAGATCCTAACTATGGCTACACCTTC

V: TRBV30
D: .
J: TRBJ1-5
size: .
CDR3: CAWIRGDQPQHF
DNA: TGTGCCTGGATCCGAGGGGATCAGCCCCAGCATTTT

V: TRBV11-2
D: TRBD1
J: TRBJ1-2
size: .
CDR3: CASSLPVGTANYGYTF
DNA: TGTGCCAGCAGCTTACCCGTAGGGACAGCTAACTATGGCTACACCTTC

V: TRBV10-3
D: .
J: TRBJ2-5
size: .
CDR3: CASHDELDQETQYF
DNA: TGTGCCTCCCACGACGAGTTAGACCAAGAGACCCAGTACTTC

V: TRBV6-5
D: .
J: TRBJ2-2
size: .
CDR3: CASRPRGVNGELFF
DNA: TGTGCCAGCAGACCGAGAGGGGTAAACGGGGAGCTGTTTTTT

V: TRBV5-1
D: TRBD1
J: TRBJ1-3
size: .
CDR3: CASSPTGFGNTIYF
DNA: TGCGCCAGCAGCCCGACAGGGTTTGGAAACACCATATATTTT

V: TRBV9
D: TRBD2
J: TRBJ2-3
size: .
CDR3: CASSRGTSVDTQYF
DNA: TGTGCCAGCAGCCGCGGGACTAGCGTGGATACGCAGTATTTT